This T cell receptor (beta chain) originates from a study of T cells in Graves' hyperthyroidism and ophthalmopathy. Amplified TCR beta CDR3 regions derived from RNA transcripts. The HTBI primer set served for first-round RT-PCR of the TCR CDR3. A single record per CDR3 protein comes from TCRdb applying MiXCR to the multiplex PCR reads. This sample carries 550,000 to 800,000 distinct CDR3 sequences, approximately 15% of them seen once, and the ten largest clones take 15% to 18%. This TCR was recovered from a middle-aged man with Graves' hyperthyroidism. Sample: blood.

The chain's CDR3 is CSARDLAGSGANVLTF. The CDR3 region has the DNA TGCAGTGCTAGAGATCTCGCAGGCTCTGGGGCCAACGTCCTGACTTTC. This chain joins TRBV20-1 and TRBJ2-6; D uncertain. The CDR3 runs to 16 residues. Germline loops: CDR1 DFQATT, CDR2 SNEGSKA (reference sequence). V was clipped by 0 bases and J by 0 bases, with 9 bases between them.